Below, 15 T cell receptor beta chains from the same sample are listed, as sequenced in a study of blood T cell repertoires in COVID-19. Clones were read by immunoSEQ multiplex PCR, and TCRdb kept only the in-frame ones, dropping some. This sample has about 170,000 clones, with 84% found just once. The specimen was PBMCs or T cells enriched from blood (not recorded which). The receptors come from a man aged 45 to 65 who had recovered from COVID-19.

The genes are TRBV2 and TRBJ1-2; D remains ambiguous. V gave up 0 bases and J gave up 11 bases, with 22 bases separating them. The CDR3 is 16 residues long. Germline V gene lookup returns CDR1 SNHLY and CDR2 FYNNEI. The CDR3 loop reads CASSEALRAGQGMYTF. In DNA form, the CDR3 reads TGTGCCAGCAGTGAAGCGCTTCGTGCAGGCCAAGGAATGTACACCTTC. The full variable domain, completed using reference TRBV2 and TRBJ1-2, is EPEVTQTPSHQVTQMGQEVILRCVPISNHLYFYWYRQILGQKVEFLVSFYNNEISEKSEIFDDQFSVERPDGSNFTLKIRSTKLEDSAMYFCASSEALRAGQGMYTFGSGTRLTVV.

V usage is TRBV14 and J usage is TRBJ1-1; no firm D call. The length of the CDR3 is 12 residues. Between the trimmed V and J ends, which lost 4 bases and 5 bases, there was a span of 8 bases. Germline V gives CDR1 SGHDN, CDR2 FVKESK. In DNA, the CDR3 is TGTGCCAGCAGCCGCAGGTGGACTGAAGCTTTCTTT. Protein product: CASSRRWTEAFF.

This chain uses TRBV5-8 with TRBJ1-2; 7 bases agree with TRBD1. This CDR3 has 14 residues. Germline lookup yields CDR1 SGHTS and CDR2 YDEGEE. Trimming cost V 4 bases and J 5 bases; bases outside gene matches: 8. CDR3 loop: CASSRGQEGYGYTF. The CDR3 DNA follows: TGTGCCAGCAGCAGAGGACAGGAGGGATATGGCTACACCTTC. The full variable domain, its missing parts supplied by reference TRBV5-8 and TRBJ1-2, is EAGVTQSPTHLIKTRGQQATLRCSPISGHTSVYWYQQALGLGLQFLLWYDEGEERNRGNFPPRFSGRQFPNYSSELNVNALELEDSALYLCASSRGQEGYGYTFGSGTRLTVV.

The rearrangement joins TRBV18 to TRBJ2-7; no definite D call. Trimming removed 6 bases at V and 2 bases at J, with 11 bases between. This CDR3 spans 13 amino acids. Germline-derived CDR1 and CDR2 are KGHSH and LQKENI. CDR3 nucleotide sequence: TGTGCCAGCTCCTCAGGCAGTACCTACGAGCAGTACTTC. Amino acids: CASSSGSTYEQYF. The whole variable domain, filled in from reference TRBV18 and TRBJ2-7, reads NAGVMQNPRHLVRRRGQEARLRCSPMKGHSHVYWYRQLPEEGLKFMVYLQKENIIDESGMPKERFSAEFPKEGPSILRIQQVVRGDSAAYFCASSSGSTYEQYFGPGTRLTVT.

The rearrangement joins TRBV24-1 to TRBJ2-3, with 7 bases lining up with TRBD1. The CDR3 has 16 residues. Germline V lookup: CDR1 KGHDR, CDR2 SFDVKD. Trimming took 1 base from V and 2 from J; bases not matched to a gene: 5. This CDR3 is CATSDLRDSITDTQYF. The CDR3 DNA reads as TGTGCCACCAGTGATTTAAGGGACAGTATCACAGATACGCAGTATTTT.

V is TRBV18 and J is TRBJ1-1; possibly TRBD1 for D (6 bases). This CDR3 is 16 amino acids long. Per germline, CDR1 KGHSH and CDR2 LQKENI. V lost 6 bases, J lost 0 bases, and 17 bases lay in between. Here the CDR3 DNA reads TGTGCCAGCTCCCCTAGTTTTGAGGGGGTGAACACTGAAGCTTTCTTT. Encoded protein: CASSPSFEGVNTEAFF.

The chain joins TRBV12-3 or TRBV12-4 to TRBJ1-5, with 7 nucleotides matching TRBD1. The CDR3 contains 12 residues. V shed 6 bases and J 7 bases; nucleotides not matched to a gene: 3. This CDR3 reads CASRDRDQPQHF. For the CDR3, the DNA is TGTGCCAGCAGAGACAGGGACCAGCCCCAGCATTTT.

J is TRBJ1-4 and V is TRBV30; D possibly corresponds to TRBD1 (5 bases). CDR1 is GTSNPN and CDR2 is SVGIG in the germline V gene (reference sequence). This CDR3 is built from 14 residues. V dropped 0 bases and J dropped 8 bases, with 13 bases sitting between them. CDR3 protein: CAWSVPDTGEKLFF. CDR3 nucleotide sequence: TGTGCCTGGAGTGTACCGGACACCGGGGAAAAACTGTTTTTT.

CDR3: CASSQSSTSEQYF. The CDR3 region has the DNA TGTGCCAGCAGCCAATCCTCGACATCAGAGCAGTACTTC. The V gene is TRBV3-1 (or the pseudogene TRBV3-2), the J gene TRBJ2-7; unclear D gene. The CDR3 loop spans 13 amino acids. Germline V lookup: CDR1 LGHDT, CDR2 YNNKEL (reference sequence). Trimming shortened V by 2 bases and J by 7 bases, and 12 bases separated the two germline ends.

The chain has TRBV4-1 and TRBJ2-3; no definite D call. The germline V gene has CDR1 MGHRA and CDR2 YSYEKL. V was trimmed by 0 bases and J by 1 base, leaving 8 bases between them. The CDR3 is 15 amino acids. The CDR3 coding sequence is TGCGCCAGCAGCCAAGATATACAAGGCACAGATACGCAGTATTTT. Its protein product is CASSQDIQGTDTQYF.

With respect to this clone: This sample includes further DNA sequences coding for the same CDR3. The V gene is TRBV10-3, the J gene TRBJ2-7; 7 nucleotides align to TRBD1. The CDR3 covers 14 residues. CDR1 is ENHRY and CDR2 is SYGVKD in the germline V gene. J gave up 3 bases and V 6 bases, and 8 bases lay outside the gene matches. CDR3 region: CAIRPGQIYYEQYF. CDR3 bases: TGTGCCATCAGGCCGGGACAGATATACTACGAGCAGTACTTC.

The gene calls are TRBV28 and TRBJ2-4; 8 positions match TRBD1. The CDR3 has 16 amino acids. The J segment lost 11 bases and the V segment lost 4 bases, leaving 16 bases of the junction unmatched. The germline CDR1 and CDR2 sequences are MDHEN and SYDVKM. The CDR3 DNA sequence: TGTGCCAGCAGTTCCCCGAAATTCGGACAGGGCACGCTTCAGTACTTC. As protein: CASSSPKFGQGTLQYF. Based on the CDR3 plus reference TRBV28 and TRBJ2-4, the full variable domain is DVKVTQSSRYLVKRTGEKVFLECVQDMDHENMFWYRQDPGLGLRLIYFSYDVKMKEKGDIPEGYSVSREKKERFSLILESASTNQTSMYLCASSSPKFGQGTLQYFGAGTRLSVL.

This clone was detected only a few times. The rearrangement links TRBV5-1 to TRBJ2-2; 9 bases map to TRBD2. The V gene's germline CDR1 is SGHRS and CDR2 YFSETQ. This CDR3 region has 16 residues. V shed 0 bases and J 4 bases; nucleotides not matched to a gene: 4. This CDR3 reads CASSLALAGTTGELFF. The CDR3 DNA sequence: TGCGCCAGCAGCTTGGCCCTAGCGGGAACCACCGGGGAGCTGTTTTTT.

The gene calls are TRBV6-1 and TRBJ1-2; tentative D call: TRBD1 (5 bases). The CDR3 runs 15 residues. Germline loops: CDR1 MNHNS, CDR2 SASEGT. V was clipped by 2 bases and J by 10 bases, with 20 bases between them. The CDR3 is CASSEWGSSGRDYTF. In DNA form, the CDR3 reads TGTGCCAGCAGTGAATGGGGCTCCTCCGGAAGGGACTACACCTTC.

V usage is TRBV7-8 and J usage is TRBJ1-2; D is undetermined. V was trimmed by 0 bases and J by 6 bases, leaving 11 bases between them. The CDR3 spans 14 residues. CDR1 is SGHVS and CDR2 is FQNEAQ in the germline V gene. Written as DNA, the CDR3 is TGTGCCAGCAGCTTAGCGGGCAACCTAAATGGCTACACCTTC. Translation gives CASSLAGNLNGYTF.